This T cell receptor (beta chain) is drawn from a study of blood T cell repertoires in COVID-19. Study information: Samples of COVID-19 (acute and convalescent) were obtained from the United States, Italy and Spain. Sample material is recorded as cDNA or gDNA derived from T cells, B-cell-depleted T cells, or PBMCs.

Germline lookup yields CDR1 SGDLS and CDR2 YYNGEE. Trimming at V came to 3 bases and at J to 0 bases, leaving 11 bases not matched to a gene. The CDR3 totals 17 residues. Using immunoSEQ multiplex PCR, the repertoire was profiled, and TCRdb retains in-frame clones only, with some absent. In the table there are 95,000 to 120,000 clones, 81% of which are singletons. The TCR was taken from a man in his fifties with acute or convalescent COVID-19. This rearrangement joins TRBV9 to TRBJ2-5; 7 nucleotides line up with TRBD2. Sequences were obtained from peripheral blood. The CDR3 DNA reads TGTGCCAGCAGCGGGCAAGCGGGCGGGGGAAACCAAGAGACCCAGTACTTC. Its protein product is CASSGQAGGGNQETQYF.